A single TCR beta chain is shown here with its context. This entry is derived from a study of blood T cell repertoires in COVID-19. Assay: immunoSEQ multiplex PCR; the TCRdb copy retains only in-frame clones and omits some. The sample comprises 95,000 to 150,000 clones, roughly three quarters of which are singletons, and 6.5% to 9% rests with the top ten. The V gene lost 2 bases and the J gene lost 6 bases, with 14 bases spanning the gap. CDR1 is MGHDK, CDR2 SYGVNS, per germline. The CDR3 sequence is 14 residues long. The clonotype originates from a human donor in a cohort sampled during active COVID-19. Sequencing input: peripheral blood. This chain joins TRBV25-1 and TRBJ2-7; D remains ambiguous. The CDR3 DNA reads TGTGCCAGCAGTGAAGCCCAGATCCTTGGCGAGCAGTACTTC. Encoded protein: CASSEAQILGEQYF.